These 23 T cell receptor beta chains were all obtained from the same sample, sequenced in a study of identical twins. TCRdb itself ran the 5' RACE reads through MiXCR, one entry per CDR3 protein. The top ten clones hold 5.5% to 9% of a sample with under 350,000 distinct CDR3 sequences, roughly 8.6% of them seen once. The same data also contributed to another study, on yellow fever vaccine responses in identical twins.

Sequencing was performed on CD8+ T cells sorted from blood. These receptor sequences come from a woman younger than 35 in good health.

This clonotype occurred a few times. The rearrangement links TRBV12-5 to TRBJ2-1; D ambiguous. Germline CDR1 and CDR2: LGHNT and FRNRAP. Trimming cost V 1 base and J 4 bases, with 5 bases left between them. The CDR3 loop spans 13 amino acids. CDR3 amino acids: CASGLARYNEQFF. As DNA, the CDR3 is TGTGCTAGTGGTTTGGCGCGGTACAATGAGCAGTTCTTC.

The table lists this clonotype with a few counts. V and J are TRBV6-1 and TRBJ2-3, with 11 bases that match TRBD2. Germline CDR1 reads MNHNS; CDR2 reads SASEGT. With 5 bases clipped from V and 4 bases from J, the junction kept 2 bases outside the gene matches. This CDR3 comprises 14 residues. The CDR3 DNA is TGTGCCAGCAGTCGACTAGCGGGGTCAGATACGCAGTATTTT. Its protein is CASSRLAGSDTQYF.

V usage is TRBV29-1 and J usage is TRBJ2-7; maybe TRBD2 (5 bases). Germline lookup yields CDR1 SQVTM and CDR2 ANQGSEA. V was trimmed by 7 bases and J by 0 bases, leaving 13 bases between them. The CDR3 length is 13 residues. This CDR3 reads CSARTPGSYEQYF. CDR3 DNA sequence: TGCAGCGCACGGACTCCTGGCTCCTACGAGCAGTACTTC.

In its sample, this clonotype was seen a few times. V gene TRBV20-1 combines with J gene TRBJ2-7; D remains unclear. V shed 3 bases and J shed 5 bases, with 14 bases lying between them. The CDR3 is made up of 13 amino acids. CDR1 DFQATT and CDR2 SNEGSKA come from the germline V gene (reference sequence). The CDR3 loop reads CSARATSYDEQYF. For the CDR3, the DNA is TGCAGTGCTAGGGCTACCTCCTACGACGAGCAGTACTTC.

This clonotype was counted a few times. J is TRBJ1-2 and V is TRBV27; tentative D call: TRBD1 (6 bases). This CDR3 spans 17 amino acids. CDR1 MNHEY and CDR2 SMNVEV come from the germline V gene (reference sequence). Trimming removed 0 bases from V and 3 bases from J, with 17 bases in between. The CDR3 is CASSLSGTIYRHYGYTF. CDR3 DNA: TGTGCCAGCAGTTTATCCGGGACAATCTACCGACACTATGGCTACACCTTC.

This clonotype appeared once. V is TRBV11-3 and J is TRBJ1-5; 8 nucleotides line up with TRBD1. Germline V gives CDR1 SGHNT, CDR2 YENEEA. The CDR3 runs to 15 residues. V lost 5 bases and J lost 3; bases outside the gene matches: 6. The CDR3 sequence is CASSAWTGSNQPQHF. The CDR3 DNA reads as TGTGCCAGCAGCGCCTGGACAGGGTCCAATCAGCCCCAGCATTTT.

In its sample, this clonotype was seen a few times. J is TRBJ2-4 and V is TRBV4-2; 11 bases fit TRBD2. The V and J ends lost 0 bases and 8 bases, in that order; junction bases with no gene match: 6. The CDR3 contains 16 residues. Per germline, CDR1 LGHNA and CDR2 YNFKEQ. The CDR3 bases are TGTGCCAGCAGCCAAGACGGTAGCGGGGGGGCTGACATTCAGTACTTC. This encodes CASSQDGSGGADIQYF.

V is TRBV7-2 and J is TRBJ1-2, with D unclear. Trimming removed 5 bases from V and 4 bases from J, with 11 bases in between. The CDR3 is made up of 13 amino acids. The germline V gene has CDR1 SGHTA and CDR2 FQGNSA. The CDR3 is CASSPTHIYGYTF. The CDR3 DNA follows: TGTGCCAGCAGCCCGACACATATCTATGGCTACACCTTC.

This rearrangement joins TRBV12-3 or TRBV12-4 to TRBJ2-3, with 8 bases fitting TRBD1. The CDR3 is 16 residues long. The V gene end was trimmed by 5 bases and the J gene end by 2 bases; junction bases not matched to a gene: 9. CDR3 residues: CASSPQTGGTTDTQYF. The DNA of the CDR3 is TGTGCCAGCAGTCCACAAACAGGGGGTACCACAGATACGCAGTATTTT.

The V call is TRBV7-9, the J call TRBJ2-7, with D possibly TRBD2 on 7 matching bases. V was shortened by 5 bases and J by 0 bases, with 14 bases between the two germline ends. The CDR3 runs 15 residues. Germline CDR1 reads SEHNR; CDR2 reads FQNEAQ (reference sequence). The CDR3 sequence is CASSPSGGISYEQYF. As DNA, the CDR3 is TGTGCCAGCAGCCCGTCGGGGGGCATCTCCTACGAGCAGTACTTC.

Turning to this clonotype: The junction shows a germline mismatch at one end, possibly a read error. In DNA form, the CDR3 reads TGTGCCACCAGTTTTCGCCGCTCCTACGAGCAGTACTTC. Translation gives CATSFRRSYEQYF. The J gene is TRBJ2-7, the V gene TRBV27, with D hard to call. This CDR3 comprises 13 residues. The germline CDR1 and CDR2 sequences are MNHEY and SMNVEV (reference sequence).

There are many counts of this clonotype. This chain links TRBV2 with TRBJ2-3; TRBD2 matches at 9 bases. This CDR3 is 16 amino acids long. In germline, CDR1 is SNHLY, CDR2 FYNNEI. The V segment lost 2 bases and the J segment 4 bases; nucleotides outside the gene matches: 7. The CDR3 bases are TGTGCCAGCAGTGAACGAAGCGGGGGGACCCCAGATACGCAGTATTTT. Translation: CASSERSGGTPDTQYF. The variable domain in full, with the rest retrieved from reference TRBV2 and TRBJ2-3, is EPEVTQTPSHQVTQMGQEVILRCVPISNHLYFYWYRQILGQKVEFLVSFYNNEISEKSEIFDDQFSVERPDGSNFTLKIRSTKLEDSAMYFCASSERSGGTPDTQYFGPGTRLTVL.

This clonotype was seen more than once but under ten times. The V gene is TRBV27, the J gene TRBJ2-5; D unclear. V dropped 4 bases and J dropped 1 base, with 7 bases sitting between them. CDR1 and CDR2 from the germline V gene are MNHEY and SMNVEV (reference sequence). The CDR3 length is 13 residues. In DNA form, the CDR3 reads TGTGCCAGCAGTTCCCTCGTCCAAGAGACCCAGTACTTC. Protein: CASSSLVQETQYF.

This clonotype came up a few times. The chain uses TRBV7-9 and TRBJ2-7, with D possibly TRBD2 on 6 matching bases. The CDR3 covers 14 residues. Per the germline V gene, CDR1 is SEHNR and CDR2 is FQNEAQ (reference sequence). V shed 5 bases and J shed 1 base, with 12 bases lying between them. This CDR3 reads CASSPPAGSYEQYF. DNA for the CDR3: TGTGCCAGCAGCCCCCCAGCGGGTTCCTACGAGCAGTACTTC.

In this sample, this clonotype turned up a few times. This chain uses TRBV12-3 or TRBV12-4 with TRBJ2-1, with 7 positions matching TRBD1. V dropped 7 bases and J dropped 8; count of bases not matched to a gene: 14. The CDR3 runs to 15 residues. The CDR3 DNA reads TGTGCCAGCAACCAACTACAGGGGATAGGGGATGAGCAGTTCTTC. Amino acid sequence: CASNQLQGIGDEQFF.

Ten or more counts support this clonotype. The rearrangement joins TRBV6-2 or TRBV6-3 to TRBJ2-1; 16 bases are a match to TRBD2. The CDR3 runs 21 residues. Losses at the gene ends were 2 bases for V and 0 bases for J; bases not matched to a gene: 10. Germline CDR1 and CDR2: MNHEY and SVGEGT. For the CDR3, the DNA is TGTGCCAGCAGTTACGACCTGGGACTAGCGGGGGGGGATCGCTCCTACAATGAGCAGTTCTTC. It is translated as CASSYDLGLAGGDRSYNEQFF.

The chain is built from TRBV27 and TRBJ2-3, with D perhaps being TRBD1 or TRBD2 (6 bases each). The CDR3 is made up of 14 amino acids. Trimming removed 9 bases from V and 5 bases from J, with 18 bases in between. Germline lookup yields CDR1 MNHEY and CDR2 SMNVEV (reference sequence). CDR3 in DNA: TGTGCCAGTGCAAACGGGGGCCGAGAAGATACGCAGTATTTT. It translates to CASANGGREDTQYF.

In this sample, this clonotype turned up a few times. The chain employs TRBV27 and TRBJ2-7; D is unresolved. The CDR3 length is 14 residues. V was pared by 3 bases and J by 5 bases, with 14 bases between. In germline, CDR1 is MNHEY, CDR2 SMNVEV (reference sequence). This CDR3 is CASSFGPLGNEQYF. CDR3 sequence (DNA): TGTGCCAGCAGTTTCGGCCCCTTGGGGAACGAGCAGTACTTC.

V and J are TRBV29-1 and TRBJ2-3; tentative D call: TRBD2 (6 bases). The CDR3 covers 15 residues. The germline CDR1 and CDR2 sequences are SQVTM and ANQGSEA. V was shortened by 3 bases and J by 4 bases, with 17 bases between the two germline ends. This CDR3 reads CSVDDGTPGADTQYF. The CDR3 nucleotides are TGCAGCGTTGACGACGGGACTCCCGGGGCAGATACGCAGTATTTT.

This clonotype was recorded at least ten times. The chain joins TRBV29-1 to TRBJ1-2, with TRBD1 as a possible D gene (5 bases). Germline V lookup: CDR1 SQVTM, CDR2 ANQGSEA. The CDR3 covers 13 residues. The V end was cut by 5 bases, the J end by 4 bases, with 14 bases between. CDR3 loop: CSVLLPGTYGYTF. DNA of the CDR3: TGCAGCGTTCTCCTCCCCGGGACCTATGGCTACACCTTC.

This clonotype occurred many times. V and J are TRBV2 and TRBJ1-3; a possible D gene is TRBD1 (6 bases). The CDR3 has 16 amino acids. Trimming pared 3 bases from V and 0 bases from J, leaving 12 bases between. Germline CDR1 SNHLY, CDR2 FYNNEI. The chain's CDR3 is CASSELGATSGNTIYF. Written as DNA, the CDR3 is TGTGCCAGCAGTGAGCTGGGGGCGACCTCTGGAAACACCATATATTTT.

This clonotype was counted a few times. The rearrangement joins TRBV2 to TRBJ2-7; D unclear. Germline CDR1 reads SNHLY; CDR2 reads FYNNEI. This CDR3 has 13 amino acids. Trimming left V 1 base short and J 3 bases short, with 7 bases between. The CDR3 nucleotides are TGTGCCAGCAGTGAAGGGTCGTTCTACGAGCAGTACTTC. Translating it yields CASSEGSFYEQYF.

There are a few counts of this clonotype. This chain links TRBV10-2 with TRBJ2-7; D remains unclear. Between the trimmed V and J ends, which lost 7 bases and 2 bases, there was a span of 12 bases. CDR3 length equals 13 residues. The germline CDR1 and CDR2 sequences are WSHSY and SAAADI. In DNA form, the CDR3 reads TGCGCCAGCATTTCCCGAGAGGCCTACGAGCAGTACTTC. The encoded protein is CASISREAYEQYF.